One and the same sample provided the 10 T cell receptor beta chains below, sequenced in a study of T cell repertoires in cytomegalovirus infection. MiXCR, applied by TCRdb to the reads, yields one record per CDR3 protein. The table includes 150,000 to 200,000 distinct CDR3 sequences, about 30% detected once. Sequencing used PBMCs. The receptors originated from a human donor in good health (CMV status not recorded). Some clones in this sample may be carry-over from other donors' samples.

This clonotype has more than one count but fewer than ten. The chain carries TRBV6-2 or TRBV6-3 and TRBJ1-2, with no clear D. Germline V gene lookup returns CDR1 MNHEY and CDR2 SVGEGT. Trimming left V 5 bases short and J 4 bases short, with 8 bases between. CDR3 length: 12 amino acids. CDR3 in amino acids: CASSRISYGYTF. CDR3 coding DNA: TGTGCCAGCAGTCGGATCTCCTATGGCTACACCTTC.

This clonotype came up a few times. This sequence joins TRBV7-9 and TRBJ1-3; D not resolved. V dropped 3 bases and J dropped 0 bases, with 9 bases sitting between them. The CDR3 contains 15 residues. In germline, CDR1 is SEHNR, CDR2 FQNEAQ (reference sequence). The CDR3 loop reads CASSFQTSSGNTIYF. CDR3 in DNA: TGTGCCAGCAGCTTCCAGACCAGCTCTGGAAACACCATATATTTT.

The rearrangement uses TRBV2 and TRBJ2-7; tentatively, D is TRBD1 (6 bases). The CDR3 loop spans 14 amino acids. The germline V gene encodes CDR1 SNHLY and CDR2 FYNNEI. Trimming pared 6 bases from V and 3 bases from J, leaving 15 bases between. Written as DNA, the CDR3 is TGTGCCAGCAGGGCCGGGACATACCTCTACGAGCAGTACTTC. Translating it yields CASRAGTYLYEQYF. The complete variable domain, with remaining parts taken from reference TRBV2 and TRBJ2-7, reads EPEVTQTPSHQVTQMGQEVILRCVPISNHLYFYWYRQILGQKVEFLVSFYNNEISEKSEIFDDQFSVERPDGSNFTLKIRSTKLEDSAMYFCASRAGTYLYEQYFGPGTRLTVT.

This clonotype was seen many times. The chain is built from TRBV7-2 and TRBJ1-1, with unresolved D. Per germline, CDR1 SGHTA and CDR2 FQGNSA. Trimming took off 4 bases at V and 1 base at J, with 7 bases between the two ends. The CDR3 has 13 amino acids. The CDR3 loop is CASSSVANTEAFF. CDR3 nucleotides: TGTGCCAGCAGCTCGGTGGCGAACACTGAAGCTTTCTTT.

This clonotype occurred a few times. J is TRBJ2-5 and V is TRBV7-2; 7 nucleotides agree with TRBD1. Germline assignment: CDR1 SGHTA and CDR2 FQGNSA. J was trimmed by 2 bases and V by 5 bases; bases with no gene match: 14. The CDR3 spans 17 residues. The CDR3 DNA reads as TGTGCCAGCAGCCTCCCCCCGACAGGGAAGAGGCAAGAGACCCAGTACTTC. This encodes CASSLPPTGKRQETQYF.

The V and J genes are TRBV11-1 and TRBJ2-7; the D gene is possibly TRBD1 (6 bases). Trimming took 3 bases from V and 3 from J, leaving 15 bases between them. The CDR3 sequence is 15 residues long. The germline gives CDR1 SGHAT, CDR2 FQDESV (reference sequence). The CDR3 DNA reads as TGTGCCAGCAGCTTGTGGCGTCCGGACAGCTACGAGCAGTACTTC. It yields the protein CASSLWRPDSYEQYF.

V gene TRBV11-2 combines with J gene TRBJ2-3; the match to TRBD2 covers 10 bases. CDR3 length: 17 amino acids. Losses at the gene ends were 3 bases for V and 6 bases for J; bases not matched to a gene: 12. The germline V gene has CDR1 SGHAT and CDR2 FQNNGV. The chain's CDR3 is CASSFWGTSVHSDTQYF. CDR3 coding DNA: TGTGCCAGCAGCTTCTGGGGGACTAGCGTCCATAGTGATACGCAGTATTTT. The full variable domain, its missing parts supplied by reference TRBV11-2 and TRBJ2-3, is EAGVAQSPRYKIIEKRQSVAFWCNPISGHATLYWYQQILGQGPKLLIQFQNNGVVDDSQLPKDRFSAERLKGVDSTLKIQPAKLEDSAVYLCASSFWGTSVHSDTQYFGPGTRLTVL.

The rearrangement links TRBV12-3 or TRBV12-4 to TRBJ2-7; 8 nucleotides line up with TRBD1. The CDR3 is made up of 14 amino acids. V dropped 8 bases and J dropped 0; count of bases not matched to a gene: 6. CDR3 sequence: CASGPGQASYEQYF. CDR3 in DNA: TGTGCCAGCGGTCCGGGACAGGCCTCCTACGAGCAGTACTTC.

The V call is TRBV12-5, the J call TRBJ2-7, with D hard to call. Trimming shortened V by 1 base and J by 4 bases, and 8 bases separated the two germline ends. In germline, CDR1 is LGHNT, CDR2 FRNRAP. There are 13 residues in the CDR3. In DNA, the CDR3 is TGTGCTAGTGGTTTGGCCTCGAGGTACGAGCAGTACTTC. Protein product: CASGLASRYEQYF.

The J gene is TRBJ1-1, the V gene TRBV9, with D uncertain. Germline V gene data show CDR1 as SGDLS and CDR2 as YYNGEE. The CDR3 is made up of 13 amino acids. Trimming took 2 bases from V and 1 from J, leaving 6 bases between them. In nucleotides, the CDR3 is TGTGCCAGCAGCGTTTTATGGAACACTGAAGCTTTCTTT. This encodes CASSVLWNTEAFF.